The entry below describes one T cell receptor beta chain. These data come from a study of control samples from healthy donors and cancer patients. Clones were sequenced by immunoSEQ multiplex PCR, and TCRdb holds only the in-frame ones, with some missing. Among roughly 100,000 clones listed, around 89% were seen once. The germline V gene encodes CDR1 MNHEY and CDR2 SVGAGI. V lost 3 bases to trimming and J lost 4 bases; unmatched junction nucleotides: 9. The CDR3 has 16 amino acids. The sequencing input was PBMCs. This sequence joins TRBV6-5 and TRBJ1-5, with 7 bases lining up with TRBD1. The sequence came from a man in his fifties or sixties with lung cancer. The CDR3 is CASSYRLGTVNQPQHF. The CDR3 DNA is TGTGCCAGCAGTTATCGCCTAGGGACAGTTAATCAGCCCCAGCATTTT.